The present T cell receptor (beta chain) was sequenced within a study of siplizumab effects on memory and regulatory T cells. From germline, CDR1 is LGHNA and CDR2 YNFKEQ. CDR3 length: 20 residues. The V end was cut by 0 bases, the J end by 4 bases, with 25 bases between. Study outcomes and limitations: Naive versus memory phenotype went unassigned for roughly 80-96% of proliferating CD4+ or CD8+ clones.

In each sample, about 10^5 TCR templates were assayed. Profiling relied on immunoSEQ multiplex PCR, and the TCRdb table lists in-frame clones only, not all of them. This sample has about 120,000 clones, with over 85% found just once. For this clone: The antigen is undetermined.

The source material was non-Treg CD4+ T cells sorted from blood. The chain has TRBV4-2 and TRBJ2-1; D perhaps matches TRBD2 (6 bases). The clonotype comes from a human donor in good health. The CDR3 coding sequence is TGTGCCAGCAGCCAAGATTCTGCACTTACTAGCTGGTACCGTTACAATGAGCAGTTCTTC. It specifies CASSQDSALTSWYRYNEQFF.